Below are 2 T cell receptor beta chains sequenced from a single sample in a study of CD8 T cells in Susac syndrome. Random hexamers were used to reverse transcribe the RNA input (about 0.5 to 1 ug). A single record per CDR3 protein comes from TCRdb applying MiXCR to the immunoSEQ multiplex PCR reads. The sample holds some 200,000 distinct CDR3 sequences, over 85% seen once. The specimen sequenced was CD4+ T cells from PBMCs. All receptors come from a human donor in good health.

The chain recombines TRBV28 with TRBJ2-5; D is ambiguous. This CDR3 is built from 13 residues. Deletions cut 3 bases from V and 5 bases from J, with 10 bases between. From germline, CDR1 is MDHEN and CDR2 SYDVKM. DNA for the CDR3: TGTGCCAGCAGTTTTAGGGTCGTGGAGACCCAGTACTTC. This gives the protein CASSFRVVETQYF.

This clonotype showed up just once. This chain uses TRBV4-3 with TRBJ1-2, with 9 bases identical to TRBD1. Germline values: CDR1 LGHNA, CDR2 YSLEER. V gave up 0 bases and J gave up 5 bases; unmatched junction bases: 4. The CDR3 runs to 15 residues. The CDR3 region is CASSQDYRGRYGYTF. The CDR3 DNA sequence: TGCGCCAGCAGCCAAGATTACAGGGGGCGATATGGCTACACCTTC.